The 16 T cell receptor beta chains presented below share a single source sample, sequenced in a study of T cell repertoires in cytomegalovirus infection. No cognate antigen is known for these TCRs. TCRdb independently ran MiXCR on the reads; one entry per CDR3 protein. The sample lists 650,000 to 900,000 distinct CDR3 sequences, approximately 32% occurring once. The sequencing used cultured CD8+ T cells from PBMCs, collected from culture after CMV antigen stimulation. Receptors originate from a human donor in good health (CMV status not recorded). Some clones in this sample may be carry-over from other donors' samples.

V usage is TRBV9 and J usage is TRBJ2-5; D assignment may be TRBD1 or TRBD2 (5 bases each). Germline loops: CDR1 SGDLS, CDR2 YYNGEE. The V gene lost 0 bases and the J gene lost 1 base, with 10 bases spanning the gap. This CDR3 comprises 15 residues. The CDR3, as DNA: TGTGCCAGCAGCGTAGCGGGGCTGGTCCAAGAGACCCAGTACTTC. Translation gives CASSVAGLVQETQYF.

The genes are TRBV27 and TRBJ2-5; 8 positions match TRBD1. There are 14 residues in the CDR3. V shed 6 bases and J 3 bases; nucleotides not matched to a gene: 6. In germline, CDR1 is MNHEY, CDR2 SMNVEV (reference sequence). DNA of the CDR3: TGTGCCAGCAGGCCAGGGGGCAAAAAAGAGACCCAGTACTTC. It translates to CASRPGGKKETQYF.

CDR3 amino acids: CASSLADSLYTEAFF. The CDR3 DNA is TGTGCCAGCAGTTTAGCCGACAGTCTGTACACTGAAGCTTTCTTT. The chain combines TRBV27 with TRBJ1-1, with D maybe TRBD1 (5 bases). Trimming cost V 2 bases and J 3 bases, with 13 bases left between them. The CDR3 has 15 amino acids. Per germline, CDR1 MNHEY and CDR2 SMNVEV (reference sequence).

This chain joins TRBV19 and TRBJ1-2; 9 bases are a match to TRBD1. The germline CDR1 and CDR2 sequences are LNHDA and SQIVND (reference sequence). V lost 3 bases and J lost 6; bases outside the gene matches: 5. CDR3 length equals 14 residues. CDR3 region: CASSIRTGVDGYTF. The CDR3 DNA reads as TGTGCCAGTAGTATCCGGACAGGGGTAGATGGCTACACCTTC. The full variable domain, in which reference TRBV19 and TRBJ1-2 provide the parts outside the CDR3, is DGGITQSPKYLFRKEGQNVTLSCEQNLNHDAMYWYRQDPGQGLRLIYYSQIVNDFQKGDIAEGYSVSREKKESFPLTVTSAQKNPTAFYLCASSIRTGVDGYTFGSGTRLTVV.

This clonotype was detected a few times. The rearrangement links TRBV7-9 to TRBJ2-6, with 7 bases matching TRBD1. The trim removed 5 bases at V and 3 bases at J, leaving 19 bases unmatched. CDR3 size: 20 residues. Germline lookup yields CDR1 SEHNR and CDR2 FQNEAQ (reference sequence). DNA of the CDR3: TGTGCCAGCAGCATCCCCGAGGTCGACAGGGTAGGTCGTGGGGCCAACGTCCTGACTTTC. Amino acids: CASSIPEVDRVGRGANVLTF.

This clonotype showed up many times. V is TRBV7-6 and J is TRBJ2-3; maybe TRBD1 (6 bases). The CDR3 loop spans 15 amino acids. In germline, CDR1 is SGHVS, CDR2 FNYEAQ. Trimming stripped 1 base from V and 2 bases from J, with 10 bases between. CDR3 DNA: TGTGCCAGCAGCTTAGGACGGACAGCCACAGATACGCAGTATTTT. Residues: CASSLGRTATDTQYF.

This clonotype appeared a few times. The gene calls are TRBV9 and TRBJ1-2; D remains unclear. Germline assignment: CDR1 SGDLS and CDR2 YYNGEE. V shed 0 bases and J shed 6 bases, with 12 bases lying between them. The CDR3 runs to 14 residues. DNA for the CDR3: TGTGCCAGCAGCGTAGCGTCGGCCGGTGATGGCTACACCTTC. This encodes CASSVASAGDGYTF.

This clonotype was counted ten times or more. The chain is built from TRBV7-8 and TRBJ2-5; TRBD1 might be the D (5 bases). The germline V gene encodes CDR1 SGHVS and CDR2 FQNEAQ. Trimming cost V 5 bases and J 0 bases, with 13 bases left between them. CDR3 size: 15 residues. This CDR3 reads CASSPGRTYQETQYF. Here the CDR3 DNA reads TGTGCCAGCAGCCCAGGAAGGACATACCAAGAGACCCAGTACTTC.

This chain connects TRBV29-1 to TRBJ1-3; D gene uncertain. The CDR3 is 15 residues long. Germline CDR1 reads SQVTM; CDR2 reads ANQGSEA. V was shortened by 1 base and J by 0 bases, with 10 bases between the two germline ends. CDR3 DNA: TGCAGCGTTGAAGTGGAAGGGAGCTCTGGAAACACCATATATTTT. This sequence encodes CSVEVEGSSGNTIYF. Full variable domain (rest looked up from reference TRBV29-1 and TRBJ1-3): SAVISQKPSRDICQRGTSLTIQCQVDSQVTMMFWYRQQPGQSLTLIATANQGSEATYESGFVIDKFPISRPNLTFSTLTVSNMSPEDSSIYLCSVEVEGSSGNTIYFGEGSWLTVV.

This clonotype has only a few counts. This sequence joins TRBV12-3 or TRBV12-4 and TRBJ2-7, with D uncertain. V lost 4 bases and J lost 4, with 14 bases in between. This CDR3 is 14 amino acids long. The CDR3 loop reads CASSWFRSGYEQYF. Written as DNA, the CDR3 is TGTGCCAGCAGTTGGTTTCGTTCTGGATACGAGCAGTACTTC.

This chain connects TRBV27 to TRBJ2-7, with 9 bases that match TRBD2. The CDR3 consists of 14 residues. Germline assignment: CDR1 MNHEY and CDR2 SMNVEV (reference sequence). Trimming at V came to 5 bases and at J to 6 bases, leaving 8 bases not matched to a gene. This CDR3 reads CASSLLGLASEQYV. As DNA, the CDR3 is TGTGCCAGCAGTCTTCTTGGACTAGCGAGCGAGCAGTACGTC.

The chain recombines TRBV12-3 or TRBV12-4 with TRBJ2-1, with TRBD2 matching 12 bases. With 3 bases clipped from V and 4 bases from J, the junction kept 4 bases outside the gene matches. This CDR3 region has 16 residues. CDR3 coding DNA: TGTGCCAGCAGTTTCCCACTAGCGGGGGGTTACAATGAGCAGTTCTTC. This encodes CASSFPLAGGYNEQFF.

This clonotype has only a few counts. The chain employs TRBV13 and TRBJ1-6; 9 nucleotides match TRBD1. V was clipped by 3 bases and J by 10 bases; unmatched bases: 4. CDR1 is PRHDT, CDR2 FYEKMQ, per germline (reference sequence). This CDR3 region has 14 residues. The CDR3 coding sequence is TGTGCCAGCAGCTTCTCGACAGGGGGGTCACCCCTCCACTTT. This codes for CASSFSTGGSPLHF.

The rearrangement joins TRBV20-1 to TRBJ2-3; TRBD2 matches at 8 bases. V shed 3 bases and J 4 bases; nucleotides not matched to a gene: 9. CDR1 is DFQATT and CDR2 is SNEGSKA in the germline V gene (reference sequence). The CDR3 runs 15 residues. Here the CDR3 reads CSARAIGRGPDTQYF. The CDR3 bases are TGCAGTGCTAGGGCAATCGGGAGGGGACCAGATACGCAGTATTTT.

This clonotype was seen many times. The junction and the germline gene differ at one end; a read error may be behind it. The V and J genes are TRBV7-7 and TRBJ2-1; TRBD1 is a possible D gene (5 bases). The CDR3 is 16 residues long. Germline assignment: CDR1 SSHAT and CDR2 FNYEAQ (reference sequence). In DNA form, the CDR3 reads TGTGCTAGCAGCTTAGGACAAGAGTCTGCCTACAATGAGCAGTTCTTC. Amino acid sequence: CASSLGQESAYNEQFF.

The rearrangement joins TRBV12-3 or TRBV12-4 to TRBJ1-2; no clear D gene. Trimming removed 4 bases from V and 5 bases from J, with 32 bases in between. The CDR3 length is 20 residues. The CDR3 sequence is CASSSQAPVKGAPSGYGYTF. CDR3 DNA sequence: TGTGCCAGCAGTTCCCAGGCGCCTGTCAAGGGAGCACCCTCGGGGTATGGCTACACCTTC.